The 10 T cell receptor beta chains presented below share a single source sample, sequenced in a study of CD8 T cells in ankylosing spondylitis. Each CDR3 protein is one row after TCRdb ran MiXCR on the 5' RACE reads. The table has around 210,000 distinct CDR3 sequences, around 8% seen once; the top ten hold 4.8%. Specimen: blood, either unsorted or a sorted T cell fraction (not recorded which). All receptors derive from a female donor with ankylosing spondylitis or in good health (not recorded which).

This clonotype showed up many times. The DNA for the CDR3 is TGTGCCAGCAGTTATCGACAGGGGCGGGAGACCCAGTACTTC. This gives the protein CASSYRQGRETQYF. This chain uses TRBV27 with TRBJ2-5; the match to TRBD1 covers 8 bases. CDR1 is MNHEY and CDR2 is SMNVEV in the germline V gene (reference sequence). The CDR3 is 14 residues long. The junction had 6 bases not matched to a gene; V was cut back by 4 bases and J by 5 bases.

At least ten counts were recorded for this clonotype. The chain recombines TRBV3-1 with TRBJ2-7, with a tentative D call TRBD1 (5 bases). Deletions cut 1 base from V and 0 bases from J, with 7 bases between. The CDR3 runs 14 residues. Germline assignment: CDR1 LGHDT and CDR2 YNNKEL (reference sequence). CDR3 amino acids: CASSQATDSYEQYF. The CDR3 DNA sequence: TGTGCCAGCAGCCAAGCGACAGACTCCTACGAGCAGTACTTC.

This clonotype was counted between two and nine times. This CDR3 is CASSPNRQGISYEQYF. The CDR3 DNA reads as TGTGCCAGCTCACCAAACAGACAGGGTATCTCCTACGAGCAGTACTTC. The rearrangement links TRBV18 to TRBJ2-7; 7 nucleotides agree with TRBD1. Germline CDR1 KGHSH, CDR2 LQKENI. The CDR3 is 16 amino acids. The ends lost 2 bases at V and 0 bases at J; junction bases unmatched: 7.

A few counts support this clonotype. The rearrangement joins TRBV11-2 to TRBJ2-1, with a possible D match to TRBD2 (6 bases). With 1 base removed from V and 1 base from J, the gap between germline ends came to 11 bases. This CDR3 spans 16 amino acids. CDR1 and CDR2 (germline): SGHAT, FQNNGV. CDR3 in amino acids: CASSLGTAGSYNEQFF. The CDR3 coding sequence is TGTGCCAGCAGCTTAGGAACAGCGGGTTCCTACAATGAGCAGTTCTTC.

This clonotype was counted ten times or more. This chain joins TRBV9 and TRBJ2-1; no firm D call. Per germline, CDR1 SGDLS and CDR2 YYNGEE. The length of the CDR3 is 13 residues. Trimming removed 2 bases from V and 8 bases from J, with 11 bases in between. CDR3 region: CASSVRPGDEQFF. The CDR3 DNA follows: TGTGCCAGCAGCGTCAGACCTGGGGATGAGCAGTTCTTC.

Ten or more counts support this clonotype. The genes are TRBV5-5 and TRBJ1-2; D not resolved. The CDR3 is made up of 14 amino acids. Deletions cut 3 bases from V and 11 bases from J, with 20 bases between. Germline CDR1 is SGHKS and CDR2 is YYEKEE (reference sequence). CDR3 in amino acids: CASSSTSADFTYTF. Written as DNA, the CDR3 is TGTGCCAGCAGCTCAACCTCGGCGGACTTCACGTACACCTTC.

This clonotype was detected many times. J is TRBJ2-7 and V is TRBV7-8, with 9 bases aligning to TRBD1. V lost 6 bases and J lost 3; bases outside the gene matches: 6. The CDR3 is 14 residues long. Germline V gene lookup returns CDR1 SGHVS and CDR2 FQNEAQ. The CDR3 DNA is TGTGCCAGCAGTTACGACAGGGGGAGCTACGAGCAGTACTTC. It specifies CASSYDRGSYEQYF.

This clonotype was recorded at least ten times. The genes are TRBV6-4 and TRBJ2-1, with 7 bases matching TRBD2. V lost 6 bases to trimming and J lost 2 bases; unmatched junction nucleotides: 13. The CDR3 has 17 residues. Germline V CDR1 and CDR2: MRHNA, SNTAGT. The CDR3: CASSTLRGREAYNEQFF. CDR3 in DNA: TGTGCCAGCAGCACCCTGCGGGGGAGGGAGGCCTACAATGAGCAGTTCTTC.

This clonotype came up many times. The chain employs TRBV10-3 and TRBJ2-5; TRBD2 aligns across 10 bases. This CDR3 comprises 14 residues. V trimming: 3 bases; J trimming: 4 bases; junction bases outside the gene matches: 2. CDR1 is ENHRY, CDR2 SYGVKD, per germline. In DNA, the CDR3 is TGTGCCATCAGTGACAAGCGGGAGGGAGAGACCCAGTACTTC. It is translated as CAISDKREGETQYF.

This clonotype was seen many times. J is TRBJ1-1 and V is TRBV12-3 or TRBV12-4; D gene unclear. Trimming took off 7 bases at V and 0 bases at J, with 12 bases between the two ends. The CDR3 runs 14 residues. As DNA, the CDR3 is TGTGCCAGCACCCTGACAACCATGAACACTGAAGCTTTCTTT. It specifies CASTLTTMNTEAFF.